This T cell receptor (beta chain) was sequenced during a study of blood T cells in healthy people across ages. The study's findings and limits: The study found more naive CD4+ cells and higher diversity in long-lived than aged donors. Unknown donor CMV status possibly confounded expanded clonotype changes. Using unsorted PBMCs precluded a conclusive naive versus antigen-experienced comparison.

This clonotype was observed once. Its specificity is unknown. The authors ran a second PCR of about 6 to 11 cycles using a sample-barcoded 5' primer and a J-beta primer mix. Individual samples furnished no less than 2.5 million CDR3-containing paired-end reads apiece. TCRdb analysed the 5' RACE reads with MiXCR anew, one entry per CDR3 protein. The sample carries about 1,500,000 distinct CDR3 sequences, 28% recorded once. This CDR3 region has 12 residues. V lost 6 bases to trimming and J lost 10 bases, with 10 bases between them. Germline V gene sequence: CDR1 MGHDK, CDR2 SYGVNS. The TCR comes from a young woman in good health. Input material: blood. V usage is TRBV25-1 and J usage is TRBJ1-6; D uncertain. CDR3 in amino acids: CASRAPGSPLHF. CDR3 sequence (DNA): TGTGCCAGCAGGGCCCCGGGGTCACCCCTCCACTTT.